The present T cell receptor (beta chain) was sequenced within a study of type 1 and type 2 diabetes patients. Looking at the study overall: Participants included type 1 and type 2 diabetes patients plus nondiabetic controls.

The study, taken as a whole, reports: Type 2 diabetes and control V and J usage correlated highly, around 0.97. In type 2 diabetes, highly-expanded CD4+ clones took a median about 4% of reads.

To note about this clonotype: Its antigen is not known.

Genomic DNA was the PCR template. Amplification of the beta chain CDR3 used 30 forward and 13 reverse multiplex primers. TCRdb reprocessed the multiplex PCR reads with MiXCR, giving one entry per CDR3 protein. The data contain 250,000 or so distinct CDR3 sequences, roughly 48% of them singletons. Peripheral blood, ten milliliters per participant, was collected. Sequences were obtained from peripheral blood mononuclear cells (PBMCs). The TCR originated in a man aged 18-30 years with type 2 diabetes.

The CDR3 coding sequence is TGTGCCAGCAGTTTAGCAGGAGCTGTCAATCAGCCCCAGCATTTT. Protein sequence: CASSLAGAVNQPQHF. The chain is built from TRBV28 and TRBJ1-5; no clear D. This CDR3 is built from 15 residues. With 2 bases removed from V and 3 bases from J, the gap between germline ends came to 11 bases. Germline lookup yields CDR1 MDHEN and CDR2 SYDVKM.